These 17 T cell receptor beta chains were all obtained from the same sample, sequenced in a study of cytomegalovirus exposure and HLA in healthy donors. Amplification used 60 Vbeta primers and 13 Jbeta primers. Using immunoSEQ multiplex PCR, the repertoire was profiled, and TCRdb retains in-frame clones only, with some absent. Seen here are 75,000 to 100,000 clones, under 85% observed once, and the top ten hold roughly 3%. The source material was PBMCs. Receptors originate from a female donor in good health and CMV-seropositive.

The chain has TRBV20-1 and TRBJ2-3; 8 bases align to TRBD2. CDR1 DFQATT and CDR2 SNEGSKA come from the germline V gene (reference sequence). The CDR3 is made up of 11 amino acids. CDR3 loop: CARGGGHTQYF. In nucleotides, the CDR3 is TGCGCCCGGGGGGGCGGGCATACGCAGTATTTT.

The CDR3 DNA sequence: TGTGCCAGCGCCACCGGGACAGAGGACAATGAGCAGTTCTTC. Protein product: CASATGTEDNEQFF. The genes are TRBV6-4 and TRBJ2-1; TRBD1 agrees at 7 bases. CDR3 length: 14 residues. Germline CDR1 and CDR2: MRHNA and SNTAGT. After removal of 8 bases from V and 5 bases from J, the junction contained 9 bases not matched to a gene.

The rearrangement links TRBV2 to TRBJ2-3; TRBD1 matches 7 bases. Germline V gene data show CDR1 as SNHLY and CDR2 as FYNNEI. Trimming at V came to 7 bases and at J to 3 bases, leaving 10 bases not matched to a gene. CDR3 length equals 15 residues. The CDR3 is CASKVQGVGTDTQYF. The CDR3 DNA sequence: TGTGCCAGCAAGGTGCAGGGGGTCGGGACAGATACGCAGTATTTT. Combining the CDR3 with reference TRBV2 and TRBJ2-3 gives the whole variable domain EPEVTQTPSHQVTQMGQEVILRCVPISNHLYFYWYRQILGQKVEFLVSFYNNEISEKSEIFDDQFSVERPDGSNFTLKIRSTKLEDSAMYFCASKVQGVGTDTQYFGPGTRLTVL.

The CDR3 protein is CASSFVRQGANGYTF. The CDR3 DNA is TGTGCCAGCAGTTTTGTCAGACAGGGGGCAAATGGCTACACCTTC. The chain carries TRBV28 and TRBJ1-2; 10 bases are a match to TRBD1. V was pared by 3 bases and J by 6 bases, with 7 bases of the junction left unmatched. The CDR3 has 15 residues. Germline loops: CDR1 MDHEN, CDR2 SYDVKM.

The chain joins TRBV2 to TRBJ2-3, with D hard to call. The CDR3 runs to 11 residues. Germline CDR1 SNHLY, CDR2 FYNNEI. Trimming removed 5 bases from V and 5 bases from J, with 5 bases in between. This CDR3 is CASSTGDTQYF. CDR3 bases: TGTGCCAGCAGTACGGGAGATACGCAGTATTTT.

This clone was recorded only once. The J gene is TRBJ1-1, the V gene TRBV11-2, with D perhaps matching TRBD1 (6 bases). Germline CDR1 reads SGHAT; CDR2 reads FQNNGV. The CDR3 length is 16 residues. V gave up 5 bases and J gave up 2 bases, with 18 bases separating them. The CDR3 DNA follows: TGTGCCAGCAGCCCAGTGGTCGGACAGCGAAACACTGAAGCTTTCTTT. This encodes CASSPVVGQRNTEAFF.

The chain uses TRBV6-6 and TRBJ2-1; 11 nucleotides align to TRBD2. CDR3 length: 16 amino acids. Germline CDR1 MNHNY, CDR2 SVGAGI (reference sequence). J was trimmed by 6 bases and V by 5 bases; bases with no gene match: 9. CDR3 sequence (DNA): TGTGCCAGCAGTAAGGGAACTAGCGGGGGATTCAATGAGCAGTTCTTC. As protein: CASSKGTSGGFNEQFF.

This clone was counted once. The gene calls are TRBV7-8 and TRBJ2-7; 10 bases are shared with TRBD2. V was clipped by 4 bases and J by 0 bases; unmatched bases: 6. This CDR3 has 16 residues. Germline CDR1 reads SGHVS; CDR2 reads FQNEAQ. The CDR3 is CASSYRTSGLSYEQYF. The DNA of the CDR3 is TGTGCCAGCAGCTACCGGACTAGCGGTCTCTCCTACGAGCAGTACTTC.

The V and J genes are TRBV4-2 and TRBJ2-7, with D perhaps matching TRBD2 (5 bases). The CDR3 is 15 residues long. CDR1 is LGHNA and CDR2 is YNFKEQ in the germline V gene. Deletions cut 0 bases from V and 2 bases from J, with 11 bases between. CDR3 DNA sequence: TGTGCCAGCAGCCAAGATCTAGGTAGCGCCTACGAGCAGTACTTC. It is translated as CASSQDLGSAYEQYF.

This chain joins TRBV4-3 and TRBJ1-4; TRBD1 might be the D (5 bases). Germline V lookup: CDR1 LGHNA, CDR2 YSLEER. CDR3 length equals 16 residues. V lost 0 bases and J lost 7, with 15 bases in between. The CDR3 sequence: CASSQDLTQGGEKLFF. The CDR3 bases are TGCGCCAGCAGCCAAGACCTTACGCAGGGTGGTGAAAAACTGTTTTTT.

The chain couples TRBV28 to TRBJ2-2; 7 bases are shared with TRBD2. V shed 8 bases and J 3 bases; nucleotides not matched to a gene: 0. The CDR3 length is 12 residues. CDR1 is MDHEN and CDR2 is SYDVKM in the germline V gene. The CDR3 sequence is CASAGDTGELFF. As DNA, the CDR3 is TGTGCCAGCGCGGGGGACACCGGGGAGCTGTTTTTT.

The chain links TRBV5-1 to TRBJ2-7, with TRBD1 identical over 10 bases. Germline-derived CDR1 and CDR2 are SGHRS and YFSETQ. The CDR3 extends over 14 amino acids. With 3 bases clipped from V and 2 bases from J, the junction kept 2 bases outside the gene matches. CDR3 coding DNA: TGCGCCAGCAGCTCGGACAGGGGGACCTACGAGCAGTACTTC. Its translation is CASSSDRGTYEQYF.

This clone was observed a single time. Here the CDR3 DNA reads TGCGCCAGCAGCCAAGGCGGGAGTGAGCAGTTCTTC. Translated, it gives CASSQGGSEQFF. V is TRBV4-1 and J is TRBJ2-1, with 7 bases matching TRBD2. CDR3 length: 12 amino acids. With V trimmed by 1 base and J by 9 bases, 0 bases remained unmatched. Germline loops: CDR1 MGHRA, CDR2 YSYEKL.

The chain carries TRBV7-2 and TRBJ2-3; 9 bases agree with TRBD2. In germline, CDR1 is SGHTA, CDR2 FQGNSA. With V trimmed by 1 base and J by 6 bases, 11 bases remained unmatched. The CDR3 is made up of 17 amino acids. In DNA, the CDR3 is TGTGCCAGCAGCTTAGTAGTAGCGGGGGCCAAGGGGGATACGCAGTATTTT. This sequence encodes CASSLVVAGAKGDTQYF.

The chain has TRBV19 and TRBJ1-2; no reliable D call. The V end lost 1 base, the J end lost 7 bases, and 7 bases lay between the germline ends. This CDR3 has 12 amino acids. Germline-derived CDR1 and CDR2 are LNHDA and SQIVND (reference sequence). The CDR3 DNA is TGTGCCAGTAGTATAGCTGCGGGTGGCTACACCTTC. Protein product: CASSIAAGGYTF.

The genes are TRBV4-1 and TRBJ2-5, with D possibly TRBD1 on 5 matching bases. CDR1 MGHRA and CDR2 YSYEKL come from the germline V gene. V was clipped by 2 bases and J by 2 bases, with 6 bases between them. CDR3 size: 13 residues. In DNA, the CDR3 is TGCGCCAGCAGCCAACGACAGCAAGAGACCCAGTACTTC. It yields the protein CASSQRQQETQYF.

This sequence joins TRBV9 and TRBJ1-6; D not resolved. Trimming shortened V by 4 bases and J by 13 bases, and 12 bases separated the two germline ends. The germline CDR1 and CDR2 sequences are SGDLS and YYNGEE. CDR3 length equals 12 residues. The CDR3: CASSLQGRPLHF. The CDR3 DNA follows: TGTGCCAGCAGCCTCCAAGGGAGGCCCCTCCACTTT.